Listed below are T cell receptor beta chains from one sample, sequenced in a study of OX40 agonist ivuxolimab in advanced cancers. Method: immunoSEQ multiplex PCR; TCRdb's copy keeps in-frame clones and lacks some. The sample lists 67,000 or so clones, 88% occurring once. The starting material was CD4+ or CD8+ T cells sorted from blood, obtained in a trial of the OX40 agonist ivuxolimab. These receptors were taken from an adult with an advanced solid tumor such as melanoma, head and neck, liver or kidney cancer. Both conserved end residues are trimmed from each CDR3. D genes are given only for firm matches.

>TRBD2|TRBJ2-7|TRBV6-5
ASSYSSSGSYYEQY
>TRBD1|TRBJ1-2|TRBV11-3
ASSLVGWGQDSYGYT
>TRBD1|TRBJ1-6|TRBV5-1
ASSFWDRENSPLH
>NA|TRBJ2-3|TRBV28
ASSIPLEGADTQY
>NA|TRBJ1-1|TRBV10-3
AARRGVNTEAF
>NA|TRBJ1-3|TRBV5-1
ASSSTTGNTIY
>TRBD1|TRBJ2-1|TRBV18
ASSQGQGYRQF
>NA|TRBJ2-7|TRBV29-1
SVAAGNYEQY
>NA|TRBJ2-1|TRBV11-3
ASSRGGGAAYNEQF
>NA|TRBJ1-5|TRBV9
ASSAGLAPQPQH
>NA|TRBJ2-1|TRBV19
ASTTGATRSYNEQF
>NA|TRBJ2-7|TRBV4-2
ASSQDPSSYEQY
>NA|TRBJ2-1|TRBV19
ASSMGIATAPF
>TRBD1|TRBJ1-5|TRBV7-8
ASSLDRGSNQPQH
>TRBD2|TRBJ2-1|TRBV7-6
ASSQYSGIGNEQF
>NA|TRBJ2-4|TRBV6-5
ASREGAKNIQY
>NA|TRBJ1-4|TRBV18
ASSPGATNEKLF
>TRBD2|TRBJ2-2|TRBV27
ASSSLAGVLTGELF
>NA|TRBJ2-6|TRBV6-6
ASSYPGGGANVLT
>NA|TRBJ2-3|TRBV19
ASSIERSTDTQY
>NA|TRBJ2-5|TRBV14
ASSQDGRGQETQY
>NA|TRBJ1-5|TRBV10-3
AIRGGGFSNQPQH
>NA|TRBJ2-7|TRBV6-5
ASSSGGEQY
>NA|TRBJ1-1|TRBV14
ASSQMVNTEAF
>NA|TRBJ2-5|TRBV2
ASSEGGDGETQY
>NA|TRBJ2-2|TRBV5-1
ASRLAASGTGELF
>NA|TRBJ2-7|TRBV27
ASSRQDRAYEQY
>NA|TRBJ2-1|TRBV10-1
ASSPGPYNEQF
>NA|TRBJ2-4|TRBV28
ASSLLDRDKKNIQY
>TRBD1|TRBJ2-1|TRBV4-1
ASSQEVGTGGGGEQF